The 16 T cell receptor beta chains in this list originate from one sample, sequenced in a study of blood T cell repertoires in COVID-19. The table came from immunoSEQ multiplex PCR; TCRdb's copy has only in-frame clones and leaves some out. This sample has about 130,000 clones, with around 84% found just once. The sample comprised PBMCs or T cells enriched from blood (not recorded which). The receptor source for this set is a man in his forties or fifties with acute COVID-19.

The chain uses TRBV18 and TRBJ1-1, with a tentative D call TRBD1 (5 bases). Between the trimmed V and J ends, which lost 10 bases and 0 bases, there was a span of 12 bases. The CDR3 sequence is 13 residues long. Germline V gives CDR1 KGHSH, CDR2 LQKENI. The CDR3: CATSKGVNTEAFF. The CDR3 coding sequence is TGTGCCACCTCGAAAGGGGTGAACACTGAAGCTTTCTTT.

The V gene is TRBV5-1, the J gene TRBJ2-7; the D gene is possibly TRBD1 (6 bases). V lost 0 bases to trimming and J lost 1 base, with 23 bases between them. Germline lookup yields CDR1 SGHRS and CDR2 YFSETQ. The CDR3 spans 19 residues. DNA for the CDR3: TGCGCCAGCAGCTTGGTGGATATGTTAGGACAGAGCCCTTCCTACGAGCAGTACTTC. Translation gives CASSLVDMLGQSPSYEQYF.

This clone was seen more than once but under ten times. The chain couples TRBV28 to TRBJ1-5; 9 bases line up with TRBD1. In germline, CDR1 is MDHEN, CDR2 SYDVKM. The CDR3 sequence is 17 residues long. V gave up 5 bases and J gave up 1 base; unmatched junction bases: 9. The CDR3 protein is CASSPGTGRESNQPQHF. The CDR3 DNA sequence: TGTGCCAGCAGTCCCGGGACAGGGAGGGAGAGCAATCAGCCCCAGCATTTT.

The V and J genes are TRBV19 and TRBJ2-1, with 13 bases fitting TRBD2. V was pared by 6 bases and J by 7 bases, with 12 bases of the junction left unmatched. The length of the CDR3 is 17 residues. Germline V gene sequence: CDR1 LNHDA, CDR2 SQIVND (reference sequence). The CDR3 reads CASRSGVQTSGRNEQFF. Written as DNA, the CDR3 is TGTGCCAGTAGGTCGGGGGTACAGACTAGCGGGAGGAATGAGCAGTTCTTC.

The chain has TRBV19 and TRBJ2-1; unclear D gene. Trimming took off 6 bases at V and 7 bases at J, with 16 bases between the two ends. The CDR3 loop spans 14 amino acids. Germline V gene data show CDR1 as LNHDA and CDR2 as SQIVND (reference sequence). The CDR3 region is CASRRTANPNEQFF. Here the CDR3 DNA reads TGTGCCAGTAGGAGAACAGCCAACCCGAATGAGCAGTTCTTC. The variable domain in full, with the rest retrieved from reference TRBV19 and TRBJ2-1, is DGGITQSPKYLFRKEGQNVTLSCEQNLNHDAMYWYRQDPGQGLRLIYYSQIVNDFQKGDIAEGYSVSREKKESFPLTVTSAQKNPTAFYLCASRRTANPNEQFFGPGTRLTVL.

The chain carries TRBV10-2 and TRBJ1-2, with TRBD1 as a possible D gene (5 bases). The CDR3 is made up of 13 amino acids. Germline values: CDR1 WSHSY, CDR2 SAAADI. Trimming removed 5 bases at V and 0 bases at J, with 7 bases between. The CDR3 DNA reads TGCGCCAGCAGTCCGACAGCTAACTATGGCTACACCTTC. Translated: CASSPTANYGYTF.

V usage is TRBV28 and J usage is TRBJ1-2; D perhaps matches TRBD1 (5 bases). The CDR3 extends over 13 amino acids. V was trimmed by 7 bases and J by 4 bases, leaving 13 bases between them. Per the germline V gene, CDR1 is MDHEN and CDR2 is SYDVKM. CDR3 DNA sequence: TGTGCCAGCAATAGACAGATGTCCTATGGCTACACCTTC. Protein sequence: CASNRQMSYGYTF.

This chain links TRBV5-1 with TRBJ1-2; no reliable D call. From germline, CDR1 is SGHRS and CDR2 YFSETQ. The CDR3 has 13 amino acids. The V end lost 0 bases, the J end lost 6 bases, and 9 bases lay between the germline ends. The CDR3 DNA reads TGCGCCAGCAGCTTGGCAGATTCCCATGGCTACACCTTC. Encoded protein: CASSLADSHGYTF.

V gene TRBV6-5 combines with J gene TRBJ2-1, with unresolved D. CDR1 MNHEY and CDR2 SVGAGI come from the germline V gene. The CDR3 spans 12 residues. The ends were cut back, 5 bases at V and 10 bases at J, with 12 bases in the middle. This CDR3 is CASSPSALEQFF. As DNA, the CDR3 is TGTGCCAGCAGTCCCTCTGCACTGGAGCAGTTCTTC.

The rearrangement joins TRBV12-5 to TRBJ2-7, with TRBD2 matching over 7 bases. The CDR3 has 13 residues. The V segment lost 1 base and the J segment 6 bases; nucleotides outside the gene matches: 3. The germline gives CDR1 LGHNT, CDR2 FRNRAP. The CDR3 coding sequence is TGTGCTAGTGGTTTGGGGGAGGGGCGCGAGCAGTACTTC. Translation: CASGLGEGREQYF.

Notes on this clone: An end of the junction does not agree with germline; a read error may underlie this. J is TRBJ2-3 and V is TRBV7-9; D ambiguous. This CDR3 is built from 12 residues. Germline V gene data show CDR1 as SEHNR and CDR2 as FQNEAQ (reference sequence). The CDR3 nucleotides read TGTGCCAGCAGCTATAGCACGGATACGCAGTATTTT. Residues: CASSYSTDTQYF.

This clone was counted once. Here the CDR3 DNA reads TGTGCCAGCAGTATTAAAGCGGGATTGGATACGCAGTATTTT. It yields the protein CASSIKAGLDTQYF. The chain couples TRBV2 to TRBJ2-3, with 7 bases identical to TRBD2. The CDR3 totals 14 residues. J was trimmed by 6 bases and V by 5 bases; bases with no gene match: 8. Looked up from germline, CDR1 is SNHLY and CDR2 is FYNNEI.

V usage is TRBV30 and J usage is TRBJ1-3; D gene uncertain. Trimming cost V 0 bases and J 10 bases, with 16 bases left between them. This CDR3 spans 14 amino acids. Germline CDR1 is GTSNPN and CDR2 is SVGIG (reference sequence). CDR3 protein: CAWSVKTEGRTIYF. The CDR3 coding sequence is TGTGCCTGGAGTGTAAAAACAGAGGGTAGGACCATATATTTT.

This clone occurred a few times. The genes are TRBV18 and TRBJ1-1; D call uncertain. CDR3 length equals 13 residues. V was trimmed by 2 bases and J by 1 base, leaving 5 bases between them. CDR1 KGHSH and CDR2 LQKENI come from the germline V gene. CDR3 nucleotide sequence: TGTGCCAGCTCACCAGGGAGGAACACTGAAGCTTTCTTT. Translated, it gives CASSPGRNTEAFF.

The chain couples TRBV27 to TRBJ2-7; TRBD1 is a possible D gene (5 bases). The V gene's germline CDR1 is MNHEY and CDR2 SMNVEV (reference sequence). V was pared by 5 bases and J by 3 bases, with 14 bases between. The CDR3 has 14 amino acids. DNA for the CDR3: TGTGCCAGCAGTCTCTTGGCCCAGGGCTACGAGCAGTACTTC. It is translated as CASSLLAQGYEQYF.

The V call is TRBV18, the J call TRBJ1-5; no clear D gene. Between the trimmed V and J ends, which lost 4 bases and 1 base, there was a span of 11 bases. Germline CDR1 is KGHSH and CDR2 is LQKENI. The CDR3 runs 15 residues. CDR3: CASSLSSVSNQPQHF. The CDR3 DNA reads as TGTGCCAGCTCACTCAGTTCTGTCAGCAATCAGCCCCAGCATTTT. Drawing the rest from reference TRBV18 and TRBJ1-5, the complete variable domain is NAGVMQNPRHLVRRRGQEARLRCSPMKGHSHVYWYRQLPEEGLKFMVYLQKENIIDESGMPKERFSAEFPKEGPSILRIQQVVRGDSAAYFCASSLSSVSNQPQHFGDGTRLSIL.